This TCR beta chain derives from a study of CD8+CD57+ T cells in acquired aplastic anemia (dated by TCRdb to the late 2010s). In terms of the full investigation: Extracted DNA from sorted CD4+ and CD8+ cells averaged about 3 ug, ranging from roughly 0.2 to 30 ug. CD8+CD57+ expansion was defined as a frequency above the mean frequency observed in healthy subjects. Broader findings and caveats from the paper: CD8+ Simpson's diversity did not differ significantly between patients and healthy controls (P=0.060). Twenty-nine CD8+ CDR3 sequences were found to be shared between patients and controls, but these sequences appeared to be highly expressed in patients and within the immunodominant clones of the patients.

Flow cytometry had shown CD8+CD57+ cell expansion in the patients selected for sequencing. Every patient had a diagnosis of severe acquired aplastic anemia based on International Study of Aplastic Anemia and Agranulocytosis and Camitta criteria. No therapy had been received by the patients at the time of blood sampling. In the study, sorted CD4+ and CD8+ blood T cells from patients with severe aplastic anemia and from healthy subjects underwent deep sequencing of TCR repertoires. Patients were enrolled under clinicaltrials.gov protocols 00001620, 01623167, 00001397, 00071045, 00081523 and 00961064 in the USA. Ficoll-Paque density gradient centrifugation was used to isolate peripheral blood mononuclear cells. CD4+ and CD8+ T cells were sorted by FACS or magnetic beads before DNA extraction. Profiling of TCR beta VDJ combinations and CDR3 sequences used genomic DNA as the template. An Illumina HiSeq 2000 was used for TCR repertoire sequencing. As for the authors' bioinformatics: TRBV/TRBJ rearrangement plots, CDR3 size and DJ length profiles, and Simpson's diversity index were used to assess repertoires. Whichever DNA sequence was most abundant in the deep sequencing data was defined as the immunodominant clone. CDR3 amino acid sequences were checked for sharing between subjects and were compared against published repertoires and the VDJdb database. Through fastp at Q25 and MiXCR, TCRdb rebuilt clones from the public reads, retaining in-frame beta chains. Every distinct CDR3 protein forms one entry, paired with its most common genes and DNA. TCRdb's processing, not the authors' own work, is the source of the V and J calls. This sample lists about 260,000 distinct CDR3 sequences; approximately 79% were detected once. The top ten clonotypes cover approximately 40% of the sample.

Comments on this clonotype: Its antigen remains undetermined. Base-call qualities are not available, and no considerably larger clone is one nucleotide away.

CDR1 and CDR2 are read off the germline V gene as SGDLS and YYNGEE. Counted from cysteine to phenylalanine, this CDR3 has 15 amino acids. Only the CDR3 DNA is retained, 45 bases long and in frame from the first base. V is cut by 3 bases and J by 6 bases, and the space between the germline ends is 17 bases. Sequenced input: sorted CD4+, CD8+, or CD8+CD57+ T cells (not recorded which) from PBMCs. This sequence originates from a human donor with aplastic anemia. The chain uses TRBV9 and TRBJ2-3; a tentative D match to TRBD2 spans 5 bases. DNA sequence: TGTGCCAGCAGCGCCGAGGGTAACCCAAAGGATACGCAGTATTTT. This codes for CASSAEGNPKDTQYF.